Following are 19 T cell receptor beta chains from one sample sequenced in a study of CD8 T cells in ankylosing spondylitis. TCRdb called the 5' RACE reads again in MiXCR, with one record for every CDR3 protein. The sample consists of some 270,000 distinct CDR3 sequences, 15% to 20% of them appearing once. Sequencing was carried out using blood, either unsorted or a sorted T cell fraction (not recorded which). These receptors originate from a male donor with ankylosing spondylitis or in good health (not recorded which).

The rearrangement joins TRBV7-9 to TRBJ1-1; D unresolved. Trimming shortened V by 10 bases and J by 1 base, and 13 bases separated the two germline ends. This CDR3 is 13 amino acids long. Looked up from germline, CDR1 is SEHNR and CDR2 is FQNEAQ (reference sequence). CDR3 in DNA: TGTGCCACATCCGAATCAGCGAACACTGAAGCTTTCTTT. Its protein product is CATSESANTEAFF.

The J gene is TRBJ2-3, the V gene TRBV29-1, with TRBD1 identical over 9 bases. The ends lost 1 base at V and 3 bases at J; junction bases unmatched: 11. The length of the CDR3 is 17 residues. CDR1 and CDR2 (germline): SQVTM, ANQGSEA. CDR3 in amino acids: CSVEGDRAHLRTDTQYF. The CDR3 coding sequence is TGCAGCGTTGAAGGGGACAGGGCCCACCTAAGGACAGATACGCAGTATTTT.

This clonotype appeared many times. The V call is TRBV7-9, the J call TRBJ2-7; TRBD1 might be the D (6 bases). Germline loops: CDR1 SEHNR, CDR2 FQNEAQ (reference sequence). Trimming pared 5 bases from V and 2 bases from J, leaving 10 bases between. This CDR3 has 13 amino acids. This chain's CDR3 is CASSTGQTYEQYF. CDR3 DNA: TGTGCCAGCAGCACAGGACAGACCTACGAGCAGTACTTC.

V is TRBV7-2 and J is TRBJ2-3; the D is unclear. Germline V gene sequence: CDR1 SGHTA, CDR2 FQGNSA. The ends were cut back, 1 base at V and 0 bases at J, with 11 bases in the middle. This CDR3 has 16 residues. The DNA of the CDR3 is TGTGCCAGCAGCTTAGGTACGGCCGGGAGCACAGATACGCAGTATTTT. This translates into CASSLGTAGSTDTQYF.

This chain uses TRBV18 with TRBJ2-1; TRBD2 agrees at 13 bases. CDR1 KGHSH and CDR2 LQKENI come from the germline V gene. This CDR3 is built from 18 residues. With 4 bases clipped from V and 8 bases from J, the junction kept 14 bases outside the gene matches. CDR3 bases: TGTGCCAGCTCACGGAAAACTAGCGGGAGGGCCATCATCGATGAGCAGTTCTTC. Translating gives CASSRKTSGRAIIDEQFF.

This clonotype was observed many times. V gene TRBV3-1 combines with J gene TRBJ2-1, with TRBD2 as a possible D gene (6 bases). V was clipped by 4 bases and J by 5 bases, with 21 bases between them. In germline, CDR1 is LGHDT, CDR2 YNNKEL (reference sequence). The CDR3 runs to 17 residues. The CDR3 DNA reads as TGTGCCAGCAGCCCCCCACTCCAGGCGGGAACCGACAATGAGCAGTTCTTC. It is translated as CASSPPLQAGTDNEQFF.

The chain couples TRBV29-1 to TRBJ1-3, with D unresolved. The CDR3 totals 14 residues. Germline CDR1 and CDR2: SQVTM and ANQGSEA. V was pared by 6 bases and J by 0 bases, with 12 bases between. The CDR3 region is CSVDDPSSGNTIYF. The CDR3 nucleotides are TGCAGCGTCGACGACCCGAGCTCTGGAAACACCATATATTTT.

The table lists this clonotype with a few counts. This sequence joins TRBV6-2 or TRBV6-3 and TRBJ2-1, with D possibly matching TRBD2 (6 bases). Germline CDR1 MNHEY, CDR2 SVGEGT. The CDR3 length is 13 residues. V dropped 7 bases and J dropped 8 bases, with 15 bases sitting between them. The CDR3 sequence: CASKAGYSHEQFF. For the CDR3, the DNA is TGTGCCAGCAAGGCGGGATATTCCCATGAGCAGTTCTTC.

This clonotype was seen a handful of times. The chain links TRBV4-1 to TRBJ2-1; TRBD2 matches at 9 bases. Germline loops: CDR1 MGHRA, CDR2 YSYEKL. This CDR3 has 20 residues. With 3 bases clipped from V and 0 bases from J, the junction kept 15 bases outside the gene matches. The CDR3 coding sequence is TGCGCCAGCAGCCAGGCTACCCCGGCCTTAGCGGGAGCCTCCTACAATGAGCAGTTCTTC. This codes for CASSQATPALAGASYNEQFF.

This CDR3 reads CATSRDRLAQNTGELFF. In DNA form, the CDR3 reads TGTGCCACCAGCAGAGATCGGCTAGCGCAAAACACCGGGGAGCTGTTTTTT. The chain links TRBV15 to TRBJ2-2; weak D call: TRBD2 (6 bases). Germline V gene lookup returns CDR1 LNHNV and CDR2 YYDKDF (reference sequence). This CDR3 is 17 amino acids long. The V end was cut by 0 bases, the J end by 2 bases, with 13 bases between.

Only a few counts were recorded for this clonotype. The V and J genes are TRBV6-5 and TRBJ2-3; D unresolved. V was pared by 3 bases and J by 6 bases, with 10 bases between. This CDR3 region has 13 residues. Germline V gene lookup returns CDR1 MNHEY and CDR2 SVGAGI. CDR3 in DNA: TGTGCCAGCAGTTATGGTGGTGTGGATACGCAGTATTTT. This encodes CASSYGGVDTQYF.

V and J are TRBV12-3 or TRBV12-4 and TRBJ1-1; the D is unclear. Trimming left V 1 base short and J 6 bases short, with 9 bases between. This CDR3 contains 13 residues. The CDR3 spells CASSLGLFSEAFF. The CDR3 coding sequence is TGTGCCAGCAGTTTAGGTCTGTTCTCTGAAGCTTTCTTT.

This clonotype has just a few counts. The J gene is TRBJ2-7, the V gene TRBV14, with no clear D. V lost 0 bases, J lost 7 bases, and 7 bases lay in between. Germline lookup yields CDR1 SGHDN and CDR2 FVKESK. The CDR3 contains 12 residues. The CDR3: CASSQDEEEQYF. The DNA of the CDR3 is TGTGCCAGCAGCCAAGATGAAGAGGAGCAGTACTTC.

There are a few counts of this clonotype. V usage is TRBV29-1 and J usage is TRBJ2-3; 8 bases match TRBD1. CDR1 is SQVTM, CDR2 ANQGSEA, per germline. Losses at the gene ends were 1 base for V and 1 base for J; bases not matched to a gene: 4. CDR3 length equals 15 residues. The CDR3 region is CSVEGGTGRTDTQYF. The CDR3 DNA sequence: TGCAGCGTTGAAGGTGGGACAGGACGCACAGATACGCAGTATTTT.

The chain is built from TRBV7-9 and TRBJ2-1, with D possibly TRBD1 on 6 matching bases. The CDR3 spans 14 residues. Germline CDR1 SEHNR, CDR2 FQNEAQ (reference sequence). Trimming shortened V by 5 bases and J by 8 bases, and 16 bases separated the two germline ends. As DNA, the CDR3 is TGTGCCAGCAGCACCCACAGGGTGGGGGATGAGCAGTTCTTC. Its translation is CASSTHRVGDEQFF. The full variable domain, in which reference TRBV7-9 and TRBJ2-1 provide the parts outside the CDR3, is DTGVSQNPRHKITKRGQNVTFRCDPISEHNRLYWYRQTLGQGPEFLTYFQNEAQLEKSRLLSDRFSAERPKGSFSTLEIQRTEQGDSAMYLCASSTHRVGDEQFFGPGTRLTVL.

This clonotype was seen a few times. The CDR3 DNA is TGCGCCAGCAGCCAGAGGACAGGGGGCTACGAGCAGTACTTC. This gives the protein CASSQRTGGYEQYF. This chain uses TRBV4-3 with TRBJ2-7, with 10 bases matching TRBD1. Germline values: CDR1 LGHNA, CDR2 YSLEER. The CDR3 covers 14 residues. The V segment lost 3 bases and the J segment 3 bases; nucleotides outside the gene matches: 2.

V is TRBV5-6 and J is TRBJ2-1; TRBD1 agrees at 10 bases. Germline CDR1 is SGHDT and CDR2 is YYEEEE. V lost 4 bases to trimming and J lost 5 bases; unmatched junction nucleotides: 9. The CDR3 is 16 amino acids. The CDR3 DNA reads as TGTGCCAGCAGCCCTACTGGGACAGGGGCCAACAATGAGCAGTTCTTC. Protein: CASSPTGTGANNEQFF.

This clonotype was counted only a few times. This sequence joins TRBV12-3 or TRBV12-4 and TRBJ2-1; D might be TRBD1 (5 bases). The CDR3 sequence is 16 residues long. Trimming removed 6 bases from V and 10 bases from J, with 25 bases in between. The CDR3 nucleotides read TGTGCCAGCAGAATCAGGGCCAAGGGCCCGATCGGGGAGCAGTTCTTC. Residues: CASRIRAKGPIGEQFF.

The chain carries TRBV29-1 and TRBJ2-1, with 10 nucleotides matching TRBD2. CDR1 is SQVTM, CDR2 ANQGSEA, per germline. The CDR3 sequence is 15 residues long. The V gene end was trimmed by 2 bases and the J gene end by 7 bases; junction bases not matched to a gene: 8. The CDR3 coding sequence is TGCAGCGTTGAATATCCGCTAGCGGGAGTTAATGAGCAGTTCTTC. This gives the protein CSVEYPLAGVNEQFF.